Following are 10 T cell receptor beta chains from one sample sequenced in a study of T cell repertoires in cytomegalovirus infection. Their antigens are not known. TCRdb called the reads again in MiXCR, with one record for every CDR3 protein. The sample has around 900,000 distinct CDR3 sequences; about a third are singletons. Sequencing used cultured CD8+ T cells from PBMCs, obtained from culture after CMV antigen stimulation. The source is a human donor in good health (CMV status not recorded). Some clones in this sample may be carry-over from other donors' samples.

This clonotype was recorded at least ten times. The rearrangement joins TRBV7-2 to TRBJ2-5; 14 nucleotides align to TRBD2. Germline V gene lookup returns CDR1 SGHTA and CDR2 FQGNSA. The CDR3 length is 20 residues. Unmatched junction bases numbered 16, after V lost 5 bases and J lost 2 bases. In DNA form, the CDR3 reads TGTGCCAGCAGCCTCCCCGGGACTAGCGGGGGATCCCGCAAGCAAGAGACCCAGTACTTC. The encoded protein is CASSLPGTSGGSRKQETQYF.

To note about this clonotype: The junction does not match germline at one end; this may be a read error. The V call is TRBV7-4, the J call TRBJ2-3; the D is unclear. Germline values: CDR1 SGHVT, CDR2 SQSDAQ. This CDR3 is built from 13 residues. CDR3 amino acids: CASSLSLQDTRYF. The CDR3 DNA reads TGTGCCAGCAGCTTAAGTTTGCAAGATACGCGGTATTTT.

This clonotype was counted ten times or more. This rearrangement joins TRBV7-9 to TRBJ2-3, with 8 nucleotides matching TRBD1. Germline V gene data show CDR1 as SEHNR and CDR2 as FQNEAQ (reference sequence). The length of the CDR3 is 15 residues. V lost 2 bases and J lost 7; bases outside the gene matches: 8. CDR3 region: CASSLRTGYPHTQYF. CDR3 nucleotide sequence: TGTGCCAGCAGCTTAAGGACAGGGTATCCCCATACGCAGTATTTT.

This clonotype appeared many times. The CDR3 here is CASSATPGLAGGQETQYF. The CDR3 nucleotides are TGTGCCAGCAGTGCAACGCCCGGACTAGCGGGGGGCCAAGAGACCCAGTACTTC. The chain couples TRBV12-3 or TRBV12-4 to TRBJ2-5; 14 bases match TRBD2. The CDR3 covers 18 residues. The junction had 9 bases not matched to a gene; V was cut back by 5 bases and J by 1 base.

The J gene is TRBJ2-2, the V gene TRBV6-5; D gene uncertain. The CDR3 contains 13 residues. Germline CDR1 MNHEY, CDR2 SVGAGI. V lost 5 bases, J lost 3 bases, and 7 bases lay in between. Here the CDR3 reads CASSVVDTGELFF. The CDR3 bases are TGTGCCAGCAGTGTTGTGGACACCGGGGAGCTGTTTTTT.

This clonotype showed up just a few times. J is TRBJ2-3 and V is TRBV20-1, with 8 bases identical to TRBD1. Per germline, CDR1 DFQATT and CDR2 SNEGSKA (reference sequence). Germline trimming cut 0 bases from V and 6 bases from J; bases unmatched to any gene: 11. This CDR3 region has 16 residues. CDR3 sequence reads: CSARDRRQGNLDTQYF. As DNA, the CDR3 is TGCAGTGCTAGAGATAGGCGACAGGGGAATTTGGATACGCAGTATTTT.

This clonotype was seen more than once but under ten times. The gene calls are TRBV5-1 and TRBJ2-1, with 7 bases lining up with TRBD1. This CDR3 has 15 residues. Germline V gene lookup returns CDR1 SGHRS and CDR2 YFSETQ. Unmatched junction bases numbered 14, after V lost 5 bases and J lost 9 bases. The CDR3 sequence is CASRYGTGEQGEQFF. CDR3 bases: TGCGCCAGCAGGTACGGCACAGGGGAGCAAGGTGAGCAGTTCTTC.

The CDR3 DNA sequence: TGTGCCAGCAGCCAAGATCGTCAGGGTTCGGATGGCTACACCTTC. Translated, it gives CASSQDRQGSDGYTF. The chain carries TRBV4-2 and TRBJ1-2; D is perhaps TRBD1 (5 bases). The germline gives CDR1 LGHNA, CDR2 YNFKEQ. The CDR3 extends over 15 amino acids. The ends were cut back, 0 bases at V and 6 bases at J, with 14 bases in the middle.

This clonotype was counted a few times. This chain uses TRBV7-9 with TRBJ1-1; D call uncertain. Trimming shortened V by 5 bases and J by 5 bases, and 12 bases separated the two germline ends. This CDR3 is built from 13 residues. Germline V gene lookup returns CDR1 SEHNR and CDR2 FQNEAQ (reference sequence). This chain's CDR3 is CASSHGVTTEAFF. CDR3 DNA sequence: TGTGCCAGCAGCCACGGGGTTACGACTGAAGCTTTCTTT.

The V gene is TRBV25-1, the J gene TRBJ1-2; 9 bases fit TRBD1. CDR3 length: 13 residues. The junction had 7 bases not matched to a gene; V was cut back by 6 bases and J by 8 bases. CDR1 and CDR2 (germline): MGHDK, SYGVNS. This CDR3 reads CASSEGQGVGYTF. The CDR3 DNA is TGTGCCAGCAGCGAGGGACAGGGAGTCGGCTACACCTTC.